One sample yielded the 29 T cell receptor beta chains listed below, sequenced in a study of T-cell memory formation after mild COVID-19. TCRdb re-analysed the 5' RACE reads in MiXCR, keeping a single row per CDR3 protein. The top ten hold roughly 21% of the sample, which has just over 300,000 distinct CDR3 sequences, approximately 19% seen once. The source material was PBMCs or a T cell subset sorted from them (not recorded which). The receptor set was obtained from a man aged 18 to 29 who had mild COVID-19 (a few samples of this study predate the infection). Cell type and time point are not known.

In its sample, this clonotype was seen a few times. The CDR3 DNA reads as TGTGCCAGCAGCTCGGGACCAAGAGCTACTAATGAAAAACTGTTTTTT. It specifies CASSSGPRATNEKLFF. The gene calls are TRBV7-2 and TRBJ1-4, with D possibly being TRBD1 (5 bases). Looked up from germline, CDR1 is SGHTA and CDR2 is FQGNSA. Between the trimmed V and J ends, which lost 4 bases and 2 bases, there was a span of 14 bases. There are 16 residues in the CDR3.

This clonotype was counted only a few times. The rearrangement joins TRBV7-9 to TRBJ2-5; D gene ambiguous. This CDR3 is built from 15 residues. Germline CDR1 is SEHNR and CDR2 is FQNEAQ (reference sequence). V was clipped by 1 base and J by 0 bases, with 9 bases between them. DNA of the CDR3: TGTGCCAGCAGCTTAGTTCTGCGTTACCAAGAGACCCAGTACTTC. Its protein product is CASSLVLRYQETQYF. The variable domain in full, completed from reference TRBV7-9 and TRBJ2-5, reads DTGVSQNPRHKITKRGQNVTFRCDPISEHNRLYWYRQTLGQGPEFLTYFQNEAQLEKSRLLSDRFSAERPKGSFSTLEIQRTEQGDSAMYLCASSLVLRYQETQYFGPGTRLLVL.

The chain recombines TRBV6-5 with TRBJ2-5, with D perhaps TRBD1 (5 bases). Germline CDR1 MNHEY, CDR2 SVGAGI. The CDR3 is 15 residues long. Trimming cost V 2 bases and J 1 base, with 11 bases left between them. The CDR3 region has the DNA TGTGCCAGCAGTTACACAGGATCAGCCCAAGAGACCCAGTACTTC. Translated: CASSYTGSAQETQYF.

This clonotype was recorded a few times. V gene TRBV5-1 combines with J gene TRBJ2-1; 12 nucleotides line up with TRBD2. Germline CDR1 is SGHRS and CDR2 is YFSETQ. This CDR3 has 15 amino acids. Trimming took 4 bases from V and 5 from J; bases not matched to a gene: 4. The CDR3 sequence: CASSALAGGNNEQFF. The CDR3 DNA is TGCGCCAGCAGCGCGCTAGCGGGGGGGAACAATGAGCAGTTCTTC.

The chain has TRBV5-4 and TRBJ1-2; TRBD1 matches at 8 bases. CDR1 is SGHNT, CDR2 YYREEE, per germline (reference sequence). The CDR3 spans 14 residues. V gave up 5 bases and J gave up 4 bases; unmatched junction bases: 7. The CDR3 bases are TGTGCCAGCAGTACCGGACAGGGTCCCTATGGCTACACCTTC. Encoded protein: CASSTGQGPYGYTF. The full variable domain, rest sourced from reference TRBV5-4 and TRBJ1-2, is ETGVTQSPTHLIKTRGQQVTLRCSSQSGHNTVSWYQQALGQGPQFIFQYYREEENGRGNFPPRFSGLQFPNYSSELNVNALELDDSALYLCASSTGQGPYGYTFGSGTRLTVV.

The sample holds a few counts of this clonotype. The chain joins TRBV28 to TRBJ2-7; maybe TRBD1 (5 bases). CDR3 length: 14 amino acids. Germline values: CDR1 MDHEN, CDR2 SYDVKM. V lost 8 bases and J 5 bases, leaving 19 bases between the germline ends. CDR3 DNA sequence: TGTGCCAGCCTACCTAGAGACAGCATCCACGAGCAGTACGTC. Its protein is CASLPRDSIHEQYV.

This clonotype occurred a few times. This chain connects TRBV7-2 to TRBJ2-1; D uncertain. CDR1 is SGHTA, CDR2 FQGNSA, per germline. The V gene lost 5 bases and the J gene lost 9 bases, with 14 bases spanning the gap. This CDR3 spans 13 amino acids. Here the CDR3 reads CASSPRVIGEQFF. The CDR3 DNA follows: TGTGCCAGCAGCCCTCGTGTCATCGGTGAGCAGTTCTTC.

Worth noting for this clonotype: The conserved phenylalanine or tryptophan is not found at the CDR3 terminus, so this likely reflects a read error. V and J are TRBV7-2 and TRBJ1-6, with a tentative D call TRBD1 (5 bases). The CDR3 has 16 amino acids. V lost 0 bases and J 7 bases, leaving 13 bases between the germline ends. Looked up from germline, CDR1 is SGHTA and CDR2 is FQGNSA. The CDR3 nucleotides are TGTGCCAGCAGCTTAGCGAGGACAATGAGGAATTCACCCCTCCACCTT. Its translation is CASSLARTMRNSPLHL.

The chain employs TRBV7-9 and TRBJ2-5, with D possibly TRBD1 on 6 matching bases. The V gene's germline CDR1 is SEHNR and CDR2 FQNEAQ (reference sequence). Trimming took 5 bases from V and 5 from J, leaving 9 bases between them. The CDR3 spans 12 residues. The CDR3 loop is CASSQGSETQYF. For the CDR3, the DNA is TGTGCCAGCAGCCAGGGGTCGGAGACCCAGTACTTC.

V gene TRBV27 combines with J gene TRBJ2-7; TRBD1 agrees at 7 bases. The trim removed 3 bases at V and 6 bases at J, leaving 5 bases unmatched. This CDR3 contains 13 residues. The germline V gene has CDR1 MNHEY and CDR2 SMNVEV (reference sequence). In DNA form, the CDR3 reads TGTGCCAGCAGTTTCTACAGGGGTGCCGAGCAGTACGTC. Translated, it gives CASSFYRGAEQYV.

The chain employs TRBV19 and TRBJ1-1; TRBD1 matches at 8 bases. Germline V gives CDR1 LNHDA, CDR2 SQIVND (reference sequence). V dropped 6 bases and J dropped 6; count of bases not matched to a gene: 3. The CDR3 is 12 residues long. CDR3: CASRGDRPEAFF. The CDR3 bases are TGTGCCAGTAGAGGGGACAGGCCTGAAGCTTTCTTT.

This chain uses TRBV12-3 or TRBV12-4 with TRBJ1-1; D unclear. This CDR3 is 13 amino acids long. V dropped 6 bases and J dropped 5 bases, with 13 bases sitting between them. This CDR3 is CASRTRQETEAFF. The CDR3 region has the DNA TGTGCCAGCAGAACGAGGCAGGAAACTGAAGCTTTCTTT.

This sequence joins TRBV7-2 and TRBJ2-7; D unclear. The CDR3 runs 13 residues. CDR1 SGHTA and CDR2 FQGNSA come from the germline V gene. V gave up 5 bases and J gave up 3 bases, with 11 bases separating them. The CDR3 loop is CASSADRNYEQYV. In DNA, the CDR3 is TGTGCCAGCAGCGCGGATAGGAACTACGAGCAGTACGTC.

This clonotype was picked up many times. This sequence joins TRBV12-3 or TRBV12-4 and TRBJ1-2; D perhaps matches TRBD1 (5 bases). This CDR3 comprises 16 residues. The V end lost 6 bases, the J end lost 8 bases, and 25 bases lay between the germline ends. The CDR3 DNA reads as TGTGCCAGCAGCCCCACTCCGGGACCTGTTCTCCTGGGCTACACCTTC. Its translation: CASSPTPGPVLLGYTF.

This clonotype occurred many times. The V gene is TRBV5-5, the J gene TRBJ1-5; D unresolved. Trimming removed 2 bases at V and 3 bases at J, with 0 bases between. CDR3 size: 11 residues. Germline CDR1 is SGHKS and CDR2 is YYEKEE (reference sequence). The CDR3 coding sequence is TGTGCCAGCAGCTTCAATCAGCCCCAGCATTTT. It is translated as CASSFNQPQHF.

This clonotype was seen a few times. The genes are TRBV28 and TRBJ1-1, with D possibly matching TRBD1 (5 bases). The V end lost 5 bases, the J end lost 4 bases, and 20 bases lay between the germline ends. This CDR3 has 16 residues. The germline V gene encodes CDR1 MDHEN and CDR2 SYDVKM. CDR3 DNA sequence: TGTGCCAGCAGTCCTCCTCGGGGGGGAAAAGGCACTGAAGCTTTCTTT. Translated: CASSPPRGGKGTEAFF.

In its sample, this clonotype was seen many times. The rearrangement uses TRBV6-4 and TRBJ2-5; D possibly corresponds to TRBD1 (6 bases). Germline assignment: CDR1 MRHNA and CDR2 SNTAGT. V was shortened by 2 bases and J by 6 bases, with 16 bases between the two germline ends. This CDR3 has 15 residues. Here the CDR3 DNA reads TGTGCCAGCAGTGACACCGCAGGGGCCGCGAAGACCCAGTACTTC. This codes for CASSDTAGAAKTQYF.

This sequence joins TRBV15 and TRBJ2-3; TRBD1 matches at 9 bases. The CDR3 is made up of 13 amino acids. V dropped 8 bases and J dropped 4; count of bases not matched to a gene: 4. Per germline, CDR1 LNHNV and CDR2 YYDKDF (reference sequence). This CDR3 reads CATRDRVSDTQYF. The CDR3 DNA is TGTGCCACCCGGGACAGGGTTTCAGATACGCAGTATTTT.

The gene calls are TRBV4-1 and TRBJ1-2; maybe TRBD1 (5 bases). The CDR3 contains 16 residues. Germline lookup yields CDR1 MGHRA and CDR2 YSYEKL. V dropped 4 bases and J dropped 7 bases, with 22 bases sitting between them. The DNA of the CDR3 is TGCGCCAGCAGCCGATACCTGGGGGAAGGTATATCTGGCTACACCTTC. Translating it yields CASSRYLGEGISGYTF.

This clonotype was seen a few times. This chain joins TRBV7-2 and TRBJ1-5, with D unresolved. Trimming stripped 3 bases from V and 6 bases from J, with 9 bases between. The CDR3 has 13 amino acids. The germline CDR1 and CDR2 sequences are SGHTA and FQGNSA. The CDR3: CASSFEGSQPQHF. CDR3 nucleotides: TGTGCCAGCAGCTTCGAGGGATCTCAGCCCCAGCATTTT.

The CDR3, as DNA: TGTGCCATCAGTGCGGCGACAGATACGCAGTATTTT. As protein: CAISAATDTQYF. The rearrangement joins TRBV10-3 to TRBJ2-3; D is unclear. This CDR3 has 12 residues. CDR1 and CDR2 from the germline V gene are ENHRY and SYGVKD. V gave up 4 bases and J gave up 3 bases, with 5 bases separating them.

This clonotype was seen a handful of times. The J gene is TRBJ2-1, the V gene TRBV11-2; 8 nucleotides agree with TRBD2. Germline V lookup: CDR1 SGHAT, CDR2 FQNNGV. V was clipped by 3 bases and J by 2 bases; unmatched bases: 3. This CDR3 is 15 amino acids long. The CDR3 loop reads CASSLETSAYNEQFF. The CDR3 region has the DNA TGTGCCAGCAGCTTGGAGACTAGCGCCTACAATGAGCAGTTCTTC.

V gene TRBV5-1 combines with J gene TRBJ1-6; tentatively, D is TRBD1 (6 bases). Germline CDR1 reads SGHRS; CDR2 reads YFSETQ. This CDR3 contains 15 residues. V lost 1 base and J 8 bases, leaving 13 bases between the germline ends. The CDR3 loop reads CASSLTRGLHSPLHF. CDR3 nucleotide sequence: TGCGCCAGCAGCTTGACTAGGGGGTTACATTCACCCCTCCACTTT.

V usage is TRBV7-2 and J usage is TRBJ2-3; 12 bases are shared with TRBD2. Trimming at V came to 3 bases and at J to 6 bases, leaving 16 bases not matched to a gene. Germline V lookup: CDR1 SGHTA, CDR2 FQGNSA. This CDR3 is built from 19 residues. The CDR3 loop reads CASSFFPPASGGAEDTQYF. CDR3 in DNA: TGTGCCAGCAGCTTTTTCCCCCCGGCTAGCGGGGGGGCCGAGGATACGCAGTATTTT.

About this clonotype itself: Sequence at one end of the junction differs from germline and may be a read error. The V and J genes are TRBV7-8 and TRBJ2-5; possibly TRBD1 for D (6 bases). The CDR3 has 9 amino acids. The germline V gene has CDR1 SGHVS and CDR2 FQNEAQ. The CDR3 bases are TGTGCCAGCAACAGGGCTGGAGACTTC. It codes for CASNRAGDF.

The chain employs TRBV24-1 and TRBJ2-1, with D possibly being TRBD1 or TRBD2 (5 bases each). Per the germline V gene, CDR1 is KGHDR and CDR2 is SFDVKD. The length of the CDR3 is 17 residues. Trimming took off 0 bases at V and 1 base at J, with 12 bases between the two ends. The CDR3 DNA reads TGTGCCACCAGTGATTTGGGGCTGGGGGAGTCCTACAATGAGCAGTTCTTC. Encoded protein: CATSDLGLGESYNEQFF.

This clonotype has more than one count but fewer than ten. This chain links TRBV4-2 with TRBJ2-1; 9 bases are shared with TRBD2. Germline CDR1 reads LGHNA; CDR2 reads YNFKEQ. V trimming: 3 bases; J trimming: 4 bases; junction bases outside the gene matches: 7. This CDR3 spans 16 amino acids. The DNA for the CDR3 is TGTGCCAGCAGCCACTCGGCTAGCGGGAATTACAATGAGCAGTTCTTC. It yields the protein CASSHSASGNYNEQFF.

This clonotype was recorded a few times. The chain recombines TRBV27 with TRBJ2-1; D is undetermined. The CDR3 has 13 residues. V dropped 5 bases and J dropped 0 bases, with 5 bases sitting between them. The germline V gene encodes CDR1 MNHEY and CDR2 SMNVEV (reference sequence). In DNA form, the CDR3 reads TGTGCCAGCAGTCGTATCTCCTACAATGAGCAGTTCTTC. Residues: CASSRISYNEQFF.

This clonotype was seen more than once but under ten times. This sequence joins TRBV6-5 and TRBJ1-2; a weak D match, TRBD1 (5 bases). With 2 bases removed from V and 3 bases from J, the gap between germline ends came to 13 bases. The CDR3 has 15 residues. Per germline, CDR1 MNHEY and CDR2 SVGAGI. The CDR3 loop reads CASSYGDRNYYGYTF. The DNA of the CDR3 is TGTGCCAGCAGTTACGGGGACCGTAACTACTATGGCTACACCTTC.